Below, 30 T cell receptor beta chains from the same sample are listed, as sequenced in a study of shared clonotypes between healthy human individuals. Here immunoSEQ multiplex PCR was the method, and the copy in TCRdb shows in-frame clones only, minus some. The sample holds about 1.5 million clones, approximately 97% seen once. The sample taken for sequencing was naive CD4+ T cells sorted from blood. Noted subset: CD45RA+ positively selected. Receptor source: a man younger than 45 in good health.

Only one count was recorded for this clone. The J gene is TRBJ2-6, the V gene TRBV5-4; D is perhaps TRBD1 or TRBD2 (7 bases each). Trimming left V 4 bases short and J 2 bases short, with 16 bases between. Germline V gene sequence: CDR1 SGHNT, CDR2 YYREEE (reference sequence). This CDR3 has 17 residues. The CDR3 DNA reads as TGTGCCAGCAGCCATAGGGGAGGGGGCGCTGGGGCCAACGTCCTGACTTTC. The encoded protein is CASSHRGGGAGANVLTF.

The rearrangement uses TRBV10-3 and TRBJ2-5; weak D call: TRBD2 (5 bases). The germline gives CDR1 ENHRY, CDR2 SYGVKD. V lost 8 bases to trimming and J lost 1 base, with 14 bases between them. The CDR3 totals 14 residues. Here the CDR3 DNA reads TGTGCCATCGGTTTAGCGCCAATCCAAGAGACCCAGTACTTC. Protein product: CAIGLAPIQETQYF.

This chain uses TRBV7-9 with TRBJ1-2; no firm D call. Germline lookup yields CDR1 SEHNR and CDR2 FQNEAQ (reference sequence). Trimming took 1 base from V and 4 from J, leaving 10 bases between them. The CDR3 is 14 residues long. The CDR3 sequence: CASSLEERSYGYTF. The CDR3 nucleotides read TGTGCCAGCAGCTTAGAGGAGAGGAGCTATGGCTACACCTTC.

J is TRBJ2-1 and V is TRBV5-1; no clear D. Deletions cut 4 bases from V and 0 bases from J, with 11 bases between. CDR3 length: 15 amino acids. The V gene's germline CDR1 is SGHRS and CDR2 YFSETQ. The CDR3 sequence: CASSPDGPSYNEQFF. Here the CDR3 DNA reads TGCGCCAGCAGCCCGGACGGTCCCTCCTACAATGAGCAGTTCTTC.

The CDR3 bases are TGTGCCATCAGCAGGCCCGGCTCCTACGAGCAGTACTTC. This gives the protein CAISRPGSYEQYF. The rearrangement joins TRBV10-3 to TRBJ2-7; D is unresolved. This CDR3 contains 13 residues. Germline CDR1 is ENHRY and CDR2 is SYGVKD. The V end lost 6 bases, the J end lost 0 bases, and 9 bases lay between the germline ends.

The V and J genes are TRBV18 and TRBJ1-3; weak D call: TRBD1 (6 bases). Germline V CDR1 and CDR2: KGHSH, LQKENI. V was shortened by 1 base and J by 0 bases, with 13 bases between the two germline ends. CDR3 size: 17 residues. This chain's CDR3 is CASSPQGRGPSGNTIYF. CDR3 coding DNA: TGTGCCAGCTCACCACAAGGCAGGGGTCCCTCTGGAAACACCATATATTTT.

The rearrangement links TRBV11-2 to TRBJ1-1; no clear D gene. The CDR3 is 14 residues long. Germline V gene sequence: CDR1 SGHAT, CDR2 FQNNGV. V was cut by 2 bases and J by 3 bases, with 10 bases left in between. CDR3 nucleotides: TGTGCCAGCAGCTTAATCTTCCATCACACTGAAGCTTTCTTT. It codes for CASSLIFHHTEAFF. Variable domain in full (rest from reference TRBV11-2 and TRBJ1-1): EAGVAQSPRYKIIEKRQSVAFWCNPISGHATLYWYQQILGQGPKLLIQFQNNGVVDDSQLPKDRFSAERLKGVDSTLKIQPAKLEDSAVYLCASSLIFHHTEAFFGQGTRLTVV.

The chain employs TRBV10-3 and TRBJ2-7, with 10 bases lining up with TRBD1. The CDR3 totals 15 residues. V trimming: 3 bases; J trimming: 4 bases; junction bases outside the gene matches: 6. Looked up from germline, CDR1 is ENHRY and CDR2 is SYGVKD. The CDR3 DNA reads as TGTGCCATCAGTGATAGGACAGGGGGTTTTTACGAGCAGTACTTC. Encoded protein: CAISDRTGGFYEQYF.

The chain links TRBV9 to TRBJ2-7; 9 bases map to TRBD2. V gave up 0 bases and J gave up 5 bases; unmatched junction bases: 6. The CDR3 consists of 15 residues. CDR1 is SGDLS and CDR2 is YYNGEE in the germline V gene. CDR3 in amino acids: CASSVGGSGRNEQYF. CDR3 bases: TGTGCCAGCAGCGTAGGGGGTAGCGGGAGAAACGAGCAGTACTTC.

The V and J genes are TRBV9 and TRBJ2-7; 8 bases map to TRBD1. This CDR3 contains 16 residues. V trimming: 0 bases; J trimming: 3 bases; junction bases outside the gene matches: 8. Germline values: CDR1 SGDLS, CDR2 YYNGEE. The CDR3 loop reads CASSVGDRGSLYEQYF. As DNA, the CDR3 is TGTGCCAGCAGCGTAGGAGACAGGGGTTCCCTCTACGAGCAGTACTTC.

This sequence joins TRBV6-1 and TRBJ1-2, with TRBD1 identical over 8 bases. The CDR3 totals 14 residues. J gave up 8 bases and V 6 bases, and 11 bases lay outside the gene matches. Germline V gene lookup returns CDR1 MNHNS and CDR2 SASEGT. CDR3 sequence (DNA): TGTGCCAGCAGCGATCGACAGGGGTTCCGCGGCTACACCTTC. The encoded protein is CASSDRQGFRGYTF.

This clone came up a few times. This specimen includes other DNA sequences encoding the same CDR3. CDR3 region: CASSLQGYGYTF. The DNA of the CDR3 is TGTGCCAGCAGTTTACAGGGTTATGGCTACACCTTC. The rearrangement links TRBV28 to TRBJ1-2, with D perhaps TRBD1 (5 bases). CDR1 and CDR2 from the germline V gene are MDHEN and SYDVKM. V lost 2 bases, J lost 5 bases, and 6 bases lay in between. The length of the CDR3 is 12 residues.

In this sample, this clone turned up once. The chain couples TRBV30 to TRBJ2-2; D is ambiguous. V lost 0 bases, J lost 7 bases, and 12 bases lay in between. CDR3 length equals 14 residues. The germline V gene has CDR1 GTSNPN and CDR2 SVGIG (reference sequence). CDR3 region: CAWSVRSVDGELFF. Here the CDR3 DNA reads TGTGCCTGGAGTGTACGAAGTGTTGACGGGGAGCTGTTTTTT.

The chain recombines TRBV9 with TRBJ2-1; the match to TRBD2 covers 8 bases. From germline, CDR1 is SGDLS and CDR2 YYNGEE. CDR3 length: 18 residues. The trim removed 0 bases at V and 4 bases at J, leaving 12 bases unmatched. This chain's CDR3 is CASSVAISGTRLYNEQFF. CDR3 bases: TGTGCCAGCAGCGTAGCTATTTCCGGGACTAGGCTGTACAATGAGCAGTTCTTC.

CDR3 amino acids: CASSADRGNSDTF. Written as DNA, the CDR3 is TGTGCCAGCAGTGCTGACAGGGGTAACTCGGACACCTTC. The V and J genes are TRBV2 and TRBJ1-2, with 8 bases aligning to TRBD1. This CDR3 has 13 residues. Trimming at V came to 4 bases and at J to 12 bases, leaving 10 bases not matched to a gene. Germline V CDR1 and CDR2: SNHLY, FYNNEI.

The chain joins TRBV18 to TRBJ2-7; 9 nucleotides align to TRBD2. V was clipped by 1 base and J by 3 bases; unmatched bases: 13. This CDR3 is built from 18 residues. The germline V gene has CDR1 KGHSH and CDR2 LQKENI. The CDR3 protein is CASSPLASGTTSYYEQYF. The CDR3 DNA reads as TGTGCCAGCTCACCACTTGCTAGCGGGACGACCTCCTACTACGAGCAGTACTTC.

V and J are TRBV23-1 and TRBJ2-7, with 9 bases aligning to TRBD1. TRBV23-1 is an open reading frame, and its role is uncertain. The CDR3 is 14 amino acids. Losses at the gene ends were 7 bases for V and 2 bases for J; bases not matched to a gene: 6. The chain's CDR3 is CASTLRQGAYEQYF. In nucleotides, the CDR3 is TGCGCCAGCACCTTGAGACAGGGGGCCTACGAGCAGTACTTC.

The chain employs TRBV28 and TRBJ1-1; D not resolved. CDR1 is MDHEN and CDR2 is SYDVKM in the germline V gene. V shed 1 base and J shed 3 bases, with 12 bases lying between them. The CDR3 is 15 residues long. This chain's CDR3 is CASSLFGLQHTEAFF. As DNA, the CDR3 is TGTGCCAGCAGTTTATTTGGACTCCAGCACACTGAAGCTTTCTTT.

V usage is TRBV19 and J usage is TRBJ2-4, with TRBD1 identical over 7 bases. The length of the CDR3 is 16 residues. Germline lookup yields CDR1 LNHDA and CDR2 SQIVND (reference sequence). V trimming: 5 bases; J trimming: 9 bases; junction bases outside the gene matches: 16. The CDR3 loop reads CASSPSLGGIIPIQYF. CDR3 sequence (DNA): TGTGCCAGTAGTCCGTCGTTAGGGGGCATTATCCCCATTCAGTACTTC.

This clone was detected once. CDR3 sequence reads: CASSSSGPSYNEQFF. CDR3 sequence (DNA): TGTGCCAGCAGCTCGAGCGGGCCCTCCTACAATGAGCAGTTCTTC. The chain joins TRBV5-4 to TRBJ2-1; D perhaps matches TRBD2 (6 bases). The ends were cut back, 3 bases at V and 0 bases at J, with 10 bases in the middle. Germline values: CDR1 SGHNT, CDR2 YYREEE (reference sequence). The CDR3 spans 15 residues.

The chain is built from TRBV7-9 and TRBJ2-7; 10 bases agree with TRBD1. This CDR3 has 14 amino acids. Germline V gene lookup returns CDR1 SEHNR and CDR2 FQNEAQ (reference sequence). V shed 6 bases, J shed 4 bases, and the junction held 6 bases outside the gene matches. The CDR3 loop is CASRPGQGIYEQYF. In DNA form, the CDR3 reads TGTGCCAGCAGACCGGGACAGGGGATATACGAGCAGTACTTC.

The chain uses TRBV5-6 and TRBJ2-1, with D uncertain. Germline CDR1 and CDR2: SGHDT and YYEEEE. V gave up 4 bases and J gave up 5 bases, with 10 bases separating them. The CDR3 has 13 amino acids. The CDR3, as DNA: TGTGCCAGCAGCCGCGACTGGGACAATGAGCAGTTCTTC. The encoded protein is CASSRDWDNEQFF.

This chain connects TRBV7-2 to TRBJ1-3; no definite D call. Germline V gene lookup returns CDR1 SGHTA and CDR2 FQGNSA. Trimming cost V 1 base and J 9 bases, with 16 bases left between them. This CDR3 region has 15 residues. CDR3 in amino acids: CASSLVWASDGTIYF. CDR3 coding DNA: TGTGCCAGCAGCTTAGTCTGGGCATCGGATGGCACCATATATTTT.

CDR3 protein: CASKERDRGDNEQFF. The CDR3, as DNA: TGTGCCAGTAAGGAGCGGGACCGTGGGGACAATGAGCAGTTCTTC. J is TRBJ2-1 and V is TRBV19; 7 bases are a match to TRBD2. Germline CDR1 reads LNHDA; CDR2 reads SQIVND (reference sequence). V shed 7 bases and J 5 bases; nucleotides not matched to a gene: 11. CDR3 length: 15 residues.

The J gene is TRBJ2-1, the V gene TRBV10-2; D is undetermined. V dropped 0 bases and J dropped 2 bases, with 5 bases sitting between them. This CDR3 region has 14 residues. Germline-derived CDR1 and CDR2 are WSHSY and SAAADI. CDR3 in DNA: TGCGCCAGCAGTGAGTCGATTGCCTACAATGAGCAGTTCTTC. It encodes CASSESIAYNEQFF.

The chain recombines TRBV9 with TRBJ2-1, with D unresolved. The ends were cut back, 4 bases at V and 9 bases at J, with 14 bases in the middle. The germline V gene encodes CDR1 SGDLS and CDR2 YYNGEE. The CDR3 consists of 13 residues. Written as DNA, the CDR3 is TGTGCCAGCAGCCCCGCCGGGTCCGTTGAGCAGTTCTTC. Translating gives CASSPAGSVEQFF.

V is TRBV19 and J is TRBJ2-2, with TRBD1 matching over 10 bases. J lost 4 bases, V lost 8 bases, and 7 bases had no gene match. Looked up from germline, CDR1 is LNHDA and CDR2 is SQIVND (reference sequence). The CDR3 length is 15 residues. The CDR3 coding sequence is TGTGCCAGTGGGGACAGGGGAATTCGCACCGGGGAGCTGTTTTTT. It specifies CASGDRGIRTGELFF. Supplemented by reference TRBV19 and TRBJ2-2, the full variable domain reads DGGITQSPKYLFRKEGQNVTLSCEQNLNHDAMYWYRQDPGQGLRLIYYSQIVNDFQKGDIAEGYSVSREKKESFPLTVTSAQKNPTAFYLCASGDRGIRTGELFFGEGSRLTVL.

The chain carries TRBV7-5 and TRBJ2-2; the table's D call of TRBD1 was not tested on the DNA. TRBV7-5 is shown as a pseudogene. CDR3 length: 14 amino acids. CDR3 residues: CVRSSDRYTGELFF. The CDR3 bases are TGTGTCAGAAGCTCGGACAGGTACACCGGGGAGCTGTTTTTT.

This rearrangement joins TRBV11-2 to TRBJ2-1, with a weak D call TRBD2 (6 bases). The CDR3 runs 17 residues. V was cut by 2 bases and J by 4 bases, with 18 bases left in between. The germline gives CDR1 SGHAT, CDR2 FQNNGV. CDR3 in DNA: TGTGCCAGCAGCTTATCATTCCGGGACTGGCCTTACAATGAGCAGTTCTTC. This codes for CASSLSFRDWPYNEQFF.

The chain has TRBV11-2 and TRBJ2-5; D gene uncertain. V lost 6 bases, J lost 3 bases, and 17 bases lay in between. Germline V gene data show CDR1 as SGHAT and CDR2 as FQNNGV. There are 15 residues in the CDR3. CDR3 nucleotide sequence: TGTGCCAGCAGGTCGCCCCGAAGAAGGGAAGAGACCCAGTACTTC. The encoded protein is CASRSPRRREETQYF.